The entry below gives a single T cell receptor beta chain sequence along with its context. Its specificity is not known. This specimen comes from a study of PD-1 blockade in classical Hodgkin lymphoma. Study results and caveats: The repertoire differences lack a defined cause, possibly disease activity or prior therapy. Complete responders' baseline diversity resembled that of newly diagnosed patients.

J gave up 6 bases and V 5 bases, and 13 bases lay outside the gene matches. CDR3 length: 15 amino acids. The germline V gene has CDR1 SGHDT and CDR2 YYEEEE. TCRdb's copy holds only in-frame clones and misses some; the assay was immunoSEQ multiplex PCR. The data show 75,000 to 100,000 clones, around 93% seen once. Described time point: cycle 4 day 1 (C4D1), after five to seven weeks of nivolumab. Each patient relapsed following autologous stem cell transplantation, and prior brentuximab vedotin exposure differed. Best responses fell into complete response, partial response or progressive disease. The chain links TRBV5-6 to TRBJ2-7; 8 nucleotides line up with TRBD2. The receptor was derived from a human donor with classical Hodgkin lymphoma. The sample in question was peripheral blood mononuclear cells (PBMCs), obtained before the fourth cycle of nivolumab. CDR3 sequence (DNA): TGTGCCAGCAGAACGAGCCGGGGGACTAGGGCCGAGCAGTACTTC. It translates to CASRTSRGTRAEQYF.